This T cell receptor beta chain is from a study of shared clonotypes between healthy human individuals. The CD4+ fraction was divided into a CD45RA+ naive subset and a CD45RA-negative memory subset. Per the germline V gene, CDR1 is MNHEY and CDR2 is SMNVEV (reference sequence). The V and J ends lost 6 bases and 0 bases, in that order; junction bases with no gene match: 14. CDR3 length: 17 residues. Sequencing was performed with immunoSEQ multiplex PCR; in TCRdb, only in-frame clones are kept and a portion is missing. The data contain fewer than 1.6 million clones, approximately 98.5% of them seen just once; the ten biggest clones take up 0.36%.

The V call is TRBV27, the J call TRBJ2-7, with 7 bases that match TRBD2. Sequencing input: naive CD4+ T cells sorted from blood. Subset specified: CD45RA+ positively selected. The TCR originated in a young man in good health. The CDR3 reads CASSRSTSARSSYEQYF. The CDR3 coding sequence is TGTGCCAGCAGCCGCAGTACTAGCGCTAGGAGCTCCTACGAGCAGTACTTC.